The following is a T cell receptor beta chain sequence with its context. Its matching antigen is unknown. This CDR3 is 14 amino acids long. Germline lookup yields CDR1 MDHEN and CDR2 SYDVKM. As the method of synthesis, 5'RACE template switching with UMIs yielded TCR beta cDNA. After re-calling the 5' RACE reads, TCRdb lists one entry per CDR3 protein, DNA absent. Across about 450,000 distinct CDR3 sequences, the top ten clones capture roughly 8% of the sample. The data are from a study of T cells expressing NK-cell markers. Turning to the study itself: It was sorted CD3+CD56+NKG2C+, CD3+CD56+NKG2C- and CD3+CD56-NKG2C+ T cells that supplied the TCR beta repertoires. Among eight sequenced donors, seven carried HCMV seropositivity while one was seronegative.

Study results and caveats: The study found dominant NKG2C+ clonotypes at roughly 1.0-7.5% of CD8+ T cells in over five donors.

Sequences were obtained from blood T cells: a sorted CD56 or NKG2C T cell subset, CD4+ or CD8+ T cells, or bulk PBMC T cells (not recorded which). The chain carries TRBV28 and TRBJ1-1; TCRdb outputs TRBD1, but without DNA this stays unchecked. This clonotype was obtained from a woman between 18 and 69 years old in good health. CDR3: CASLNRGPNTEAFF.